The rows below give T cell receptor beta chains drawn from one sample of a study of shared clonotypes between healthy human individuals. TCRdb's copy holds only in-frame clones and misses some; the assay was immunoSEQ multiplex PCR. The sample has approximately 100,000 clones, roughly 70% seen once. Sequenced input: memory CD8+ T cells sorted from blood. These receptors were collected from a woman aged 30 to 39 in good health. CDR3s include the opening cysteine and the closing phenylalanine or tryptophan. D genes are given only for firm matches. A row's size may be missing; if present it is once, few, many or a size class.

21	TRBJ1-3	TRBV10-3	-	once	TGTGCCATCAGTGATCCCTACCGGGATACCGACCAAGCAAAAGAAGGAAACACCATATATTTT	CAISDPYRDTDQAKEGNTIYF
15	TRBJ2-7	TRBV9	-	-	TGTGCCAGCAGCGTAGCTGGTAATCCGGACGCCGAGCAGTACTTC	CASSVAGNPDAEQYF
19	TRBJ2-7	TRBV7-9	TRBD2	-	TGTGCCAGCAGCTTAGTATCTGGTCTAGCGGGAGGGATCGGGTACGAGCAGTACTTC	CASSLVSGLAGGIGYEQYF
15	TRBJ2-5	TRBV6-6	-	many	TGTGCCAGCAGTCCCTCCCCCAGGGTAGGGGAGACCCAGTACTTC	CASSPSPRVGETQYF
13	TRBJ1-4	TRBV29-1	-	-	TGCAGCGTTGAAACAGGACATAATGAAAAACTGTTTTTT	CSVETGHNEKLFF
12	TRBJ2-7	TRBV12-5	-	-	TGTGCTAGTGGTTTGGACCCATACGAGCAGTACTTC	CASGLDPYEQYF
12	TRBJ2-7	TRBV2	-	-	TGTGCCAGCAGTCAACTAGGATACGAGCAGTACTTC	CASSQLGYEQYF
13	TRBJ1-1	TRBV6-1	-	-	TGTGCCAGCAGCCCCTACGGTAACACTGAAGCTTTCTTT	CASSPYGNTEAFF
14	TRBJ2-7	TRBV15	-	-	TGTGCCACCAGCAGAGAAATGGGTTCCTACGAGCAGTACTTC	CATSREMGSYEQYF
15	TRBJ1-2	TRBV2	TRBD1	many	TGTGCCAGCAGTCATGGAGGGGACAGGGGCAGTGGCTACACCTTC	CASSHGGDRGSGYTF
15	TRBJ2-5	TRBV5-1	TRBD1	-	TGCGCCAGCAGCATATGGACAGGGAAGAGGGAGACCCAGTACTTC	CASSIWTGKRETQYF
14	TRBJ2-7	TRBV2	-	-	TGTGCCAGCAGTGTGACTCTAGCGCTGAACGAGCAGTACTTC	CASSVTLALNEQYF
16	TRBJ1-4	TRBV28	-	-	TGTGCCAGCAGTCCGACCCCCCGGTGGGGGGATGAAAAACTGTTTTTT	CASSPTPRWGDEKLFF
14	TRBJ2-7	TRBV7-6	-	-	TGTGCCAGCAGTCCCCGAGACAACTCCTACGAGCAGTACTTC	CASSPRDNSYEQYF
16	TRBJ2-1	TRBV28	TRBD2	few	TGTGCCAGCAGTTTGTCGAAGGGACTAGCGGGAGAGGGGCAGTTCTTC	CASSLSKGLAGEGQFF
12	TRBJ2-7	TRBV15	-	many	TGTGCCCTAACGGTTTGGGCCTACGAGCAGTACTTC	CALTVWAYEQYF
23	TRBJ2-6	TRBV12-5	TRBD2	-	TGTGCTAGTGGTTTGGTACGGCTTAGCGGGACGCCCCGCCTTGCCCGGGGGGCCAACGTCCTGACTTTC	CASGLVRLSGTPRLARGANVLTF
14	TRBJ1-1	TRBV11-2	-	-	TGTGCCAGCAGCTTTTTCAGGAGAGGCACTGAAGCTTTCTTT	CASSFFRRGTEAFF
14	TRBJ1-2	TRBV14	TRBD1	-	TGTGCCAGCAGCAACAGGGGGAGATCATATGGCTACACCTTC	CASSNRGRSYGYTF
15	TRBJ2-5	TRBV14	-	-	TGTGCCAGCAGCCGGTTCCGGGACGGCGAAGAGACCCAGTACTTC	CASSRFRDGEETQYF
18	TRBJ1-5	TRBV7-8	TRBD1	once	TGTGCCAGCAGCGGGGACAGGACTCTATATTCTCAAAATCAGCCCCAGCATTTT	CASSGDRTLYSQNQPQHF
17	TRBJ2-7	TRBV29-1	-	-	TGCAGCGGGGCGAAAGGGGAAAGCAGCTTCGAAATGGCCGAGCAGTACTTC	CSGAKGESSFEMAEQYF
16	TRBJ2-1	TRBV19	TRBD2	-	TGTGCCAGTAGTGGGATTAGCGGGAGTTGGGGCAATGAGCAGTTCTTC	CASSGISGSWGNEQFF
13	TRBJ2-2	TRBV6-4	-	many	TGTGCCAGCAGTGACTCTAGCACCGGGGAGCTGTTTTTT	CASSDSSTGELFF
15	TRBJ1-1	TRBV11-2	-	-	TGTGCCAGCAGCTTAGGAGCGCGGGGGAACACTGAAGCTTTCTTT	CASSLGARGNTEAFF
13	TRBJ2-1	TRBV19	-	-	TGTGCCAGTAACTTCCGGCCGTACAATGAGCAGTTCTTC	CASNFRPYNEQFF
16	TRBJ2-5	TRBV14	TRBD1	-	TGTGCCAGCAGCCAACTCCGGGACAGTAGATTCGAGACCCAGTACTTC	CASSQLRDSRFETQYF
14	TRBJ2-7	TRBV5-6	TRBD1	-	TGTGCCAGCAGAAAGAGGACAGGGTTCCACGAGCAGTACTTC	CASRKRTGFHEQYF
11	TRBJ2-7	TRBV6-5	-	once	TGTGCCAGCAGTGACTCCTACGAGCAGTACTTC	CASSDSYEQYF
13	TRBJ2-5	TRBV29-1	TRBD2	many	TGCAGCGTTGCAGGTAGCGGGAGGGAGACCCAGTACTTC	CSVAGSGRETQYF
17	TRBJ2-3	TRBV25-1	TRBD2	-	TGTGCCAGCAGTGTGCGGGGGGCGGGAGGCTACACAGATACGCAGTATTTT	CASSVRGAGGYTDTQYF
17	TRBJ1-2	TRBV15	TRBD1	-	TGTGCCACCAGCAGAGGGGAGGACAGGGAGTGGAGCTATGGCTACACCTTC	CATSRGEDREWSYGYTF
14	TRBJ2-6	TRBV6-4	-	many	TGTGCCAGCAGTGACAACTCTGGGGCCAACGTCCTGACTTTC	CASSDNSGANVLTF
14	TRBJ2-1	TRBV7-9	-	-	TGTGCCAGCAGCTTAGGGCCCCGTGTGAATGAGCAGTTCTTC	CASSLGPRVNEQFF
14	TRBJ2-7	TRBV15	-	many	TGTGCCACCAGCAGAGACAGAGAGGTGTCCGAGCAGTACTTC	CATSRDREVSEQYF
14	TRBJ1-5	TRBV19	TRBD1	-	TGTGCCAGTAGTTTCGACAGGGGGTATCAGCCCCAGCATTTT	CASSFDRGYQPQHF
14	TRBJ1-1	TRBV29-1	-	once	TGCAGCGGACGGGGCACACGAGGGGGGACTGAAGCTTTCTTT	CSGRGTRGGTEAFF
14	TRBJ2-7	TRBV28	-	-	TGTGCCAGCAGTTTGGGGGGCCGCCTCTACGAGCAGTACTTC	CASSLGGRLYEQYF
13	TRBJ1-1	TRBV29-1	TRBD1	many	TGCAGCCCGCAGACAGGGGACGGCACTGAAGCTTTCTTT	CSPQTGDGTEAFF
14	TRBJ1-6	TRBV7-9	-	-	TGTGCCATCAAGGAGGAGGGATCGGACTCACCCCTCCACTTT	CAIKEEGSDSPLHF
15	TRBJ2-7	TRBV25-1	TRBD1	many	TGTGCCAGCAGTGGGGACAGAGACCCCTCCTACGAGCAGTACTTC	CASSGDRDPSYEQYF
16	TRBJ2-7	TRBV7-2	-	-	TGTGCCAGCAGCTTAAACCCTTCAATTATCTCCTACGAGCAGTACTTC	CASSLNPSIISYEQYF
14	TRBJ1-5	TRBV30	-	-	TGTGCCTGGAGCGGGCATACTAGCAATCAGCCCCAGCATTTT	CAWSGHTSNQPQHF
14	TRBJ2-1	TRBV2	-	-	TGTGCCAGCAGTGAATTGGCAGCCTACAATGAGCAGTTCTTC	CASSELAAYNEQFF
15	TRBJ2-2	TRBV30	TRBD1	-	TGTGCCTGGAGTGTTCAGGGGGCAGATACCGGGGAGCTGTTTTTT	CAWSVQGADTGELFF
14	TRBJ2-7	TRBV5-5	TRBD1	few	TGTGCCAGCAGCCACGGGACAGACTCCTACGAGCAGTACTTC	CASSHGTDSYEQYF